The clone carrying this T cell receptor (beta chain) ranks as medium-sized (0.01 to 0.1%). What it binds is unknown. This beta chain slipped into a library made for alpha chains as a stray read, so its size is not meaningful. This CDR3 has 15 amino acids. Germline V gene data show CDR1 as LGHNA and CDR2 as YNFKEQ. With 2 bases removed from V and 6 bases from J, the gap between germline ends came to 13 bases. In the library, each TCR cDNA molecule bore its own unique molecular identifier. From the 5' RACE reads, TCRdb called clonotypes with MiXCR, one entry per CDR3 protein. Of 3,000 to 4,000 distinct CDR3 sequences in the sample, 15% were seen once. The data were taken from a study of spatial heterogeneity in lung cancer. The wider study: Counts of TCR transcripts in tumor regions correlated strongly with a T cell module score (derived from matched bulk RNA-seq). Raw reads showed each unique TCR and UMI combination turning up more than ten times on average.

Study results and caveats: Intratumoral expanded alpha and beta TCR counts were found to track tumor mutation counts.

The sample's time point: sample taken at primary tumor resection. Frozen PBMC, nontumor lung or tumor provided whole RNA, which was sequenced unsorted. The material was lung tumor tissue, obtained at surgery. This clonotype was sampled from a female donor with early-stage non-small cell lung cancer. This chain connects TRBV4-2 to TRBJ1-4, with D tentatively TRBD1 (5 bases). The CDR3 sequence: CASSQRTEGYEKLFF. The CDR3, as DNA: TGTGCCAGCAGCCAACGTACGGAGGGGTATGAAAAACTGTTTTTT.